The 21 T cell receptor beta chains listed next were all sequenced from one sample in a study of cytomegalovirus exposure and HLA in healthy donors. Assay used: immunoSEQ multiplex PCR; TCRdb lists only in-frame clones, some missing. The sample yields some 350,000 clones, around 90% seen once. The sample was PBMCs. All receptors derive from a woman in her 30s in good health and CMV-seropositive.

The V and J genes are TRBV4-1 and TRBJ2-2; D is ambiguous. Trimming took 1 base from V and 6 from J, leaving 12 bases between them. Germline lookup yields CDR1 MGHRA and CDR2 YSYEKL. The CDR3 length is 15 residues. CDR3 sequence (DNA): TGCGCCAGCAGCCAAGTGTACAGTGGGTCCGGGGAGCTGTTTTTT. Translated: CASSQVYSGSGELFF.

CDR3 amino acids: CASSPNLGDTGELFF. The CDR3 nucleotides read TGTGCCAGCTCACCAAATTTGGGGGACACCGGGGAGCTGTTTTTT. This chain uses TRBV18 with TRBJ2-2; possibly TRBD1 or TRBD2 for D (5 bases each). Germline CDR1 and CDR2: KGHSH and LQKENI. The CDR3 covers 15 residues. V gave up 2 bases and J gave up 3 bases, with 10 bases separating them. The full variable domain, with the rest looked up from reference TRBV18 and TRBJ2-2, is NAGVMQNPRHLVRRRGQEARLRCSPMKGHSHVYWYRQLPEEGLKFMVYLQKENIIDESGMPKERFSAEFPKEGPSILRIQQVVRGDSAAYFCASSPNLGDTGELFFGEGSRLTVL.

The rearrangement links TRBV6-1 to TRBJ1-1, with 8 positions matching TRBD1. V trimming: 2 bases; J trimming: 5 bases; junction bases outside the gene matches: 7. The germline V gene encodes CDR1 MNHNS and CDR2 SASEGT. The CDR3 length is 15 residues. CDR3 sequence reads: CASSERVTGVTEAFF. The CDR3 DNA reads as TGTGCCAGCAGTGAAAGGGTGACAGGGGTGACTGAAGCTTTCTTT.

This clone was picked up one time. The chain carries TRBV28 and TRBJ1-1; D gene uncertain. The CDR3 is 15 amino acids. V was pared by 10 bases and J by 0 bases, with 18 bases between. Germline V lookup: CDR1 MDHEN, CDR2 SYDVKM. CDR3: CATESHLLMNTEAFF. For the CDR3, the DNA is TGTGCCACTGAGTCTCACCTTCTCATGAACACTGAAGCTTTCTTT.

The chain combines TRBV7-2 with TRBJ2-7, with D possibly being TRBD1 or TRBD2 (5 bases each). Germline CDR1 is SGHTA and CDR2 is FQGNSA. Trimming stripped 1 base from V and 5 bases from J, with 12 bases between. The CDR3 totals 14 residues. CDR3 nucleotide sequence: TGTGCCAGCAGCTTAGGGCGTGGGGGAGACGAGCAGTACTTC. It is translated as CASSLGRGGDEQYF.

This clone was counted a single time. V gene TRBV9 combines with J gene TRBJ1-2; D remains unclear. V was pared by 1 base and J by 1 base, with 20 bases between. CDR3 size: 18 residues. Germline-derived CDR1 and CDR2 are SGDLS and YYNGEE. CDR3 sequence reads: CASSVSVDVPNLNYGYTF. The DNA for the CDR3 is TGTGCCAGCAGCGTATCCGTGGACGTCCCTAACCTTAACTATGGCTACACCTTC.

The J gene is TRBJ2-1, the V gene TRBV28, with D perhaps TRBD1 (6 bases). There are 14 residues in the CDR3. Germline V gene lookup returns CDR1 MDHEN and CDR2 SYDVKM. V was shortened by 2 bases and J by 2 bases, with 7 bases between the two germline ends. CDR3 nucleotide sequence: TGTGCCAGCAGTTTAACAGGGACCTACAATGAGCAGTTCTTC. This codes for CASSLTGTYNEQFF.

The rearrangement joins TRBV5-1 to TRBJ2-7, with a tentative D call TRBD1 (5 bases). The germline V and J ends were trimmed by 0 bases and 2 bases, with 9 bases remaining between them. CDR3 size: 14 residues. Germline V lookup: CDR1 SGHRS, CDR2 YFSETQ. The CDR3 sequence is CASSLAQVAYEQYF. The DNA of the CDR3 is TGCGCCAGCAGCTTGGCACAGGTGGCCTACGAGCAGTACTTC.

V usage is TRBV27 and J usage is TRBJ2-2; 7 bases align to TRBD1. Trimming at V came to 0 bases and at J to 2 bases, leaving 9 bases not matched to a gene. The CDR3 is 18 residues long. From germline, CDR1 is MNHEY and CDR2 SMNVEV (reference sequence). The CDR3 sequence: CASSLSRGQGLNTGELFF. DNA of the CDR3: TGTGCCAGCAGTTTATCGAGGGGGCAGGGCTTAAACACCGGGGAGCTGTTTTTT.

The chain carries TRBV27 and TRBJ2-7; 9 nucleotides line up with TRBD2. The CDR3 runs 15 residues. Germline V gene data show CDR1 as MNHEY and CDR2 as SMNVEV (reference sequence). With V trimmed by 1 base and J by 2 bases, 3 bases remained unmatched. This CDR3 is CASSLLAGGTYEQYF. The CDR3 DNA sequence: TGTGCCAGCAGTTTATTGGCGGGGGGGACCTACGAGCAGTACTTC.

The J gene is TRBJ2-5, the V gene TRBV6-5, with D possibly being TRBD1 (6 bases). Trimming took off 6 bases at V and 5 bases at J, with 19 bases between the two ends. The CDR3 runs 15 residues. The germline gives CDR1 MNHEY, CDR2 SVGAGI. The CDR3 reads CASSPFRGRGETQYF. The CDR3 bases are TGTGCCAGCAGCCCCTTCAGGGGACGAGGGGAGACCCAGTACTTC.

The chain uses TRBV29-1 and TRBJ1-2, with TRBD1 identical over 7 bases. The trim removed 6 bases at V and 7 bases at J, leaving 5 bases unmatched. CDR3 length: 11 amino acids. CDR1 is SQVTM and CDR2 is ANQGSEA in the germline V gene. The CDR3 region is CSVTQGSGYTF. CDR3 bases: TGCAGCGTGACACAGGGGAGTGGCTACACCTTC.

The chain has TRBV6-1 and TRBJ2-7; 7 bases fit TRBD1. V was pared by 4 bases and J by 3 bases, with 6 bases of the junction left unmatched. This CDR3 contains 14 residues. Germline CDR1 MNHNS, CDR2 SASEGT. The CDR3 nucleotides read TGTGCCAGCAGTGCTGGGACAGTCATCTACGAGCAGTACTTC. This translates into CASSAGTVIYEQYF.

The V call is TRBV6-1, the J call TRBJ1-2; TRBD1 matches 8 bases. In germline, CDR1 is MNHNS, CDR2 SASEGT. The ends lost 3 bases at V and 4 bases at J; junction bases unmatched: 4. The CDR3 extends over 14 amino acids. The DNA for the CDR3 is TGTGCCAGCAGTGACAGGGGGCCCAGCTATGGCTACACCTTC. Translating it yields CASSDRGPSYGYTF.

This sequence joins TRBV5-1 and TRBJ1-3; 10 bases map to TRBD1. The CDR3 consists of 15 residues. V lost 4 bases and J lost 3; bases outside the gene matches: 4. The germline gives CDR1 SGHRS, CDR2 YFSETQ. CDR3 loop: CASSGRTGGGNTIYF. DNA for the CDR3: TGCGCCAGCAGCGGGCGGACAGGGGGTGGAAACACCATATATTTT.

The chain links TRBV5-6 to TRBJ1-5; maybe TRBD1 (5 bases). CDR3 size: 18 residues. Trimming stripped 4 bases from V and 0 bases from J, with 20 bases between. Germline V CDR1 and CDR2: SGHDT, YYEEEE. The CDR3 sequence is CASSAAGHSEDSNQPQHF. The DNA of the CDR3 is TGTGCCAGCAGCGCGGCAGGACACTCAGAAGATAGCAATCAGCCCCAGCATTTT.

The count of this clone is one. The chain combines TRBV29-1 with TRBJ2-5, with TRBD1 matching 7 bases. CDR1 is SQVTM, CDR2 ANQGSEA, per germline. This CDR3 is built from 13 residues. The V and J ends lost 4 bases and 0 bases, in that order; junction bases with no gene match: 2. This CDR3 is CSVGGQYQETQYF. The CDR3 DNA reads TGCAGCGTTGGGGGACAGTACCAAGAGACCCAGTACTTC.

The rearrangement uses TRBV6-5 and TRBJ1-1, with 9 bases matching TRBD1. Germline V gene sequence: CDR1 MNHEY, CDR2 SVGAGI. The V and J ends lost 2 bases and 6 bases, in that order; junction bases with no gene match: 1. The CDR3 length is 13 residues. The CDR3 DNA sequence: TGTGCCAGCAGTTACGGGACAGGGTCTGAAGCTTTCTTT. Its protein is CASSYGTGSEAFF.

The CDR3 bases are TGTGCCAGCACCAAGGCGGCGGTGTACGAGCAGTACTTC. Its translation: CASTKAAVYEQYF. The rearrangement links TRBV6-5 to TRBJ2-7; D ambiguous. With 7 bases removed from V and 4 bases from J, the gap between germline ends came to 14 bases. The CDR3 contains 13 residues. Germline V gene data show CDR1 as MNHEY and CDR2 as SVGAGI.

This clone was observed once. The chain is built from TRBV5-6 and TRBJ2-7; 7 bases are a match to TRBD1. V lost 4 bases to trimming and J lost 0 bases; unmatched junction nucleotides: 10. The CDR3 has 16 residues. Per germline, CDR1 SGHDT and CDR2 YYEEEE. The CDR3 DNA sequence: TGTGCCAGCAGCGGCCGGGACAGCATTTCCTCCTACGAGCAGTACTTC. This encodes CASSGRDSISSYEQYF.

The chain couples TRBV9 to TRBJ1-2; TRBD1 might be the D (6 bases). The V end was cut by 3 bases, the J end by 8 bases, with 14 bases between. Germline assignment: CDR1 SGDLS and CDR2 YYNGEE. The CDR3 is 13 amino acids. As DNA, the CDR3 is TGTGCCAGCAGCGAGCGGACAGCGTACGGCTACACCTTC. As protein: CASSERTAYGYTF.